This T cell receptor (beta chain) was recorded in a study of response to subunit inactivated influenza vaccine. TCRdb itself ran the RT-PCR reads through MiXCR, one entry per CDR3 protein. In the table there are some 850,000 distinct CDR3 sequences, 18% of which are singletons. Concerning this clonotype itself: Its cognate antigen is unknown.

Study results and caveats: Authors suggested seasonal influenza vaccinations each recruit few new T cells.

V was cut by 4 bases and J by 3 bases, with 13 bases left in between. CDR1 SGHNT and CDR2 YYREEE come from the germline V gene (reference sequence). The CDR3 runs to 14 residues. Here the sequenced sample was PBMCs from blood, taken roughly 5 days after vaccination. This chain uses TRBV5-4 with TRBJ1-2; TRBD1 might be the D (5 bases). This receptor was taken from a man between 50 and 59 years old who received an inactivated influenza vaccine. The CDR3, as DNA: TGTGCCAGCAGCCCTCCTGGGGCTTACTATGGCTACACCTTC. Protein product: CASSPPGAYYGYTF.